The 28 T cell receptor beta chains listed next were all sequenced from one sample in a study of blood T cell repertoires in COVID-19. Some clones are missing from TCRdb's copy, which holds only in-frame ones; the method was immunoSEQ multiplex PCR. The sample yields about 180,000 clones, around 73% seen once. The sample consisted of PBMCs or T cells enriched from blood (not recorded which). The receptors come from a woman aged 50 to 60 who had recovered from COVID-19.

The chain recombines TRBV7-8 with TRBJ2-1, with 9 bases fitting TRBD2. Germline V lookup: CDR1 SGHVS, CDR2 FQNEAQ. The CDR3 has 18 residues. The ends lost 4 bases at V and 1 base at J; junction bases unmatched: 11. The DNA for the CDR3 is TGTGCCAGCAGCTCCTCGCGGGGACTAGCCGATTCCTACAATGAGCAGTTCTTC. Its translation: CASSSSRGLADSYNEQFF.

The J gene is TRBJ1-5, the V gene TRBV27; D is possibly TRBD1 (5 bases). From germline, CDR1 is MNHEY and CDR2 SMNVEV (reference sequence). Deletions cut 8 bases from V and 6 bases from J, with 26 bases between. The CDR3 contains 17 residues. The CDR3 here is CASGTVPGGWGGQPQHF. Here the CDR3 DNA reads TGTGCCAGCGGAACCGTCCCGGGAGGATGGGGCGGTCAGCCCCAGCATTTT.

In its sample, this clone was seen once. This chain connects TRBV10-3 to TRBJ2-7, with 11 positions matching TRBD1. V lost 6 bases, J lost 2 bases, and 6 bases stayed unmatched. Per the germline V gene, CDR1 is ENHRY and CDR2 is SYGVKD. This CDR3 spans 15 amino acids. In DNA form, the CDR3 reads TGTGCCATCAGAGAACCGGGACAGGGGGCCTACGAGCAGTACTTC. Protein: CAIREPGQGAYEQYF.

J is TRBJ2-1 and V is TRBV5-1; D is possibly TRBD1 (6 bases). V was trimmed by 2 bases and J by 6 bases, leaving 18 bases between them. This CDR3 is built from 16 residues. The germline CDR1 and CDR2 sequences are SGHRS and YFSETQ. This CDR3 is CASSLGQLTTGNEQFF. CDR3 sequence (DNA): TGCGCCAGCAGCTTAGGGCAGCTAACGACAGGCAATGAGCAGTTCTTC.

The chain has TRBV6-6 and TRBJ1-6, with TRBD1 as a possible D gene (6 bases). Trimming took 9 bases from V and 4 from J, leaving 13 bases between them. The germline CDR1 and CDR2 sequences are MNHNY and SVGAGI (reference sequence). This CDR3 is 14 amino acids long. The CDR3 here is CASGKGGYNSPLHF. CDR3 sequence (DNA): TGTGCCAGTGGGAAGGGGGGGTATAATTCACCCCTCCACTTT.

J is TRBJ2-5 and V is TRBV5-1; 7 nucleotides line up with TRBD1. With 3 bases clipped from V and 1 base from J, the junction kept 6 bases outside the gene matches. Germline V gene lookup returns CDR1 SGHRS and CDR2 YFSETQ. This CDR3 comprises 15 residues. CDR3 sequence reads: CASSSPRDSQETQYF. In nucleotides, the CDR3 is TGCGCCAGCAGCTCGCCCCGGGACAGCCAAGAGACCCAGTACTTC.

There are many counts of this clone. The J gene is TRBJ2-4, the V gene TRBV21-1; the tabulated D call, TRBD2, remains unverified against the DNA. TRBV21-1 has pseudogene status. The CDR3 length is 17 residues. The CDR3 loop reads CASSKARDFHCKNIQYF. The CDR3, as DNA: TGTGCCAGCAGCAAAGCGCGGGATTTCCACTGCAAAAACATTCAGTACTTC.

This chain connects TRBV5-1 to TRBJ2-1; TRBD2 matches 10 bases. J gave up 10 bases and V 0 bases, and 7 bases lay outside the gene matches. This CDR3 has 15 amino acids. Germline values: CDR1 SGHRS, CDR2 YFSETQ. The CDR3 is CASSLGSSGSWEQFF. CDR3 DNA: TGCGCCAGCAGCTTGGGATCTAGCGGGAGTTGGGAGCAGTTCTTC.

The table lists this clone with a few counts. V usage is TRBV6-6 and J usage is TRBJ2-2, with TRBD1 as a possible D gene (6 bases). The V gene lost 6 bases and the J gene lost 5 bases, with 19 bases spanning the gap. The CDR3 spans 16 residues. Germline V lookup: CDR1 MNHNY, CDR2 SVGAGI (reference sequence). The CDR3 DNA sequence: TGTGCCAGCAGCACTCAGGGGATAGGGCCGACCGGGGAGCTGTTTTTT. It codes for CASSTQGIGPTGELFF.

This chain links TRBV7-7 with TRBJ1-1, with 8 bases matching TRBD1. The V and J ends lost 5 bases and 0 bases, in that order; junction bases with no gene match: 11. The CDR3 is 17 residues long. In germline, CDR1 is SSHAT, CDR2 FNYEAQ (reference sequence). The DNA of the CDR3 is TGTGCCAGCAGCCGAGGGGACAGGTCGACTTTGAACACTGAAGCTTTCTTT. Translation: CASSRGDRSTLNTEAFF.

The chain employs TRBV5-8 and TRBJ2-5; D gene ambiguous. Trimming took 2 bases from V and 6 from J, leaving 5 bases between them. Germline lookup yields CDR1 SGHTS and CDR2 YDEGEE. This CDR3 contains 11 residues. The CDR3: CASSFPKTQYF. The CDR3, as DNA: TGTGCCAGCAGCTTTCCAAAGACCCAGTACTTC.

CDR3 sequence reads: CASSSGTSESTDTQYF. CDR3 nucleotides: TGTGCCAGCAGCTCTGGGACTAGCGAAAGCACAGATACGCAGTATTTT. The chain links TRBV11-3 to TRBJ2-3; 10 bases map to TRBD2. The germline CDR1 and CDR2 sequences are SGHNT and YENEEA. CDR3 size: 16 residues. V shed 4 bases, J shed 0 bases, and the junction held 4 bases outside the gene matches.

The CDR3, as DNA: TGTGCCAGCAGCTCAAAGAACGGGGGAGGCACTGAAGCTTTCTTT. Encoded protein: CASSSKNGGGTEAFF. The chain carries TRBV7-8 and TRBJ1-1, with D maybe TRBD1 (5 bases). Germline V gene lookup returns CDR1 SGHVS and CDR2 FQNEAQ. The V end was cut by 4 bases, the J end by 4 bases, with 16 bases between. This CDR3 has 15 amino acids.

The chain has TRBV9 and TRBJ2-2; TRBD1 matches 8 bases. V was pared by 3 bases and J by 7 bases, with 8 bases of the junction left unmatched. The CDR3 is made up of 15 amino acids. Germline V gene data show CDR1 as SGDLS and CDR2 as YYNGEE. The CDR3 loop reads CASSADRDGIGELFF. The CDR3 DNA is TGTGCCAGCAGCGCGGACAGGGACGGTATCGGGGAGCTGTTTTTT.

This clone appeared once. V and J are TRBV6-5 and TRBJ2-3; D is possibly TRBD2 (5 bases). Germline-derived CDR1 and CDR2 are MNHEY and SVGAGI. The CDR3 is 15 amino acids. Trimming left V 2 bases short and J 4 bases short, with 13 bases between. CDR3 sequence reads: CASSYGSRRSDTQYF. CDR3 sequence (DNA): TGTGCCAGCAGTTACGGTTCCAGGAGGTCAGATACGCAGTATTTT.

The chain couples TRBV10-1 to TRBJ2-2; 7 bases are a match to TRBD2. The CDR3 is 16 residues long. CDR1 is WNHNN, CDR2 SYGVQD, per germline (reference sequence). The trim removed 6 bases at V and 4 bases at J, leaving 11 bases unmatched. The CDR3 region has the DNA TGCGCCAGCAGACGGGGGAGGGGCCCAAGCACCGGGGAGCTGTTTTTT. It yields the protein CASRRGRGPSTGELFF.

The table lists this clone with a few counts. The chain combines TRBV19 with TRBJ2-1; 7 bases map to TRBD2. The CDR3 sequence is 16 residues long. Trimming at V came to 7 bases and at J to 6 bases, leaving 15 bases not matched to a gene. Germline V gene data show CDR1 as LNHDA and CDR2 as SQIVND (reference sequence). The CDR3 here is CASTSSTGGRGNEQFF. As DNA, the CDR3 is TGTGCCAGTACCTCTTCAACGGGCGGGAGAGGCAATGAGCAGTTCTTC.

This clone was counted ten times or more. The chain has TRBV7-8 and TRBJ2-7; possibly TRBD2 for D (6 bases). This CDR3 region has 13 residues. V was clipped by 5 bases and J by 2 bases, with 10 bases between them. Looked up from germline, CDR1 is SGHVS and CDR2 is FQNEAQ. The CDR3 spells CASSLGGTYEQYF. In DNA form, the CDR3 reads TGTGCCAGCAGCCTGGGAGGAACCTACGAGCAGTACTTC.

The chain uses TRBV6-2 or TRBV6-3 and TRBJ1-2; 8 bases are shared with TRBD1. The CDR3 sequence is 17 residues long. Germline assignment: CDR1 MNHEY and CDR2 SVGEGT. Germline trimming cut 4 bases from V and 6 bases from J; bases unmatched to any gene: 16. The chain's CDR3 is CASSLTTTSTGAHGYTF. The CDR3 nucleotides are TGTGCCAGCAGTTTAACCACGACATCGACAGGGGCCCATGGCTACACCTTC.

V gene TRBV3-1 (or the pseudogene TRBV3-2) combines with J gene TRBJ1-5, with D tentatively TRBD1 (5 bases). The CDR3 extends over 14 amino acids. Germline V gene sequence: CDR1 LGHDT, CDR2 YNNKEL (reference sequence). V was shortened by 0 bases and J by 7 bases, with 10 bases between the two germline ends. CDR3 bases: TGTGCCAGCAGCCAAGACCCAGGGATCCAGCCCCAGCATTTT. Translating it yields CASSQDPGIQPQHF.

This chain joins TRBV28 and TRBJ2-1; 8 bases are a match to TRBD2. The CDR3 is 15 residues long. Trimming cost V 5 bases and J 4 bases; bases outside gene matches: 7. CDR1 and CDR2 (germline): MDHEN, SYDVKM. In nucleotides, the CDR3 is TGTGCCAGCAGTCGCAGCGGGAGTTTTTACAATGAGCAGTTCTTC. This codes for CASSRSGSFYNEQFF.

This clone has a single count. This chain links TRBV5-5 with TRBJ2-7; 11 positions agree with TRBD1. Germline CDR1 and CDR2: SGHKS and YYEKEE (reference sequence). The CDR3 is 16 residues long. Trimming at V came to 4 bases and at J to 2 bases, leaving 8 bases not matched to a gene. CDR3 nucleotide sequence: TGTGCCAGCAGCCTCCACGGGACAGGGGGTCCCTACGAGCAGTACTTC. Translating it yields CASSLHGTGGPYEQYF.

This clone was detected only a few times. This chain joins TRBV12-3 or TRBV12-4 and TRBJ1-2, with 9 nucleotides matching TRBD1. With V trimmed by 10 bases and J by 8 bases, 8 bases remained unmatched. The CDR3 totals 12 residues. CDR3 loop: CATTRDRAGYTF. The CDR3 DNA follows: TGTGCCACTACCCGGGACAGGGCCGGCTACACCTTC.

The V and J genes are TRBV4-3 and TRBJ2-7; TRBD2 aligns across 7 bases. Germline lookup yields CDR1 LGHNA and CDR2 YSLEER. Trimming cost V 0 bases and J 0 bases; bases outside gene matches: 5. This CDR3 comprises 16 residues. CDR3 protein: CASSQELAIFSYEQYF. Written as DNA, the CDR3 is TGCGCCAGCAGCCAAGAACTAGCGATCTTCTCCTACGAGCAGTACTTC.

J is TRBJ1-2 and V is TRBV7-9, with 9 bases that match TRBD1. The germline gives CDR1 SEHNR, CDR2 FQNEAQ (reference sequence). Germline trimming cut 2 bases from V and 8 bases from J; bases unmatched to any gene: 21. The CDR3 runs to 19 residues. The CDR3 bases are TGTGCCAGCAGCTTATTGATCGAGGGGGTTACGGACAGGGGTTGGGGCTACACCTTC. It translates to CASSLLIEGVTDRGWGYTF.

The V call is TRBV3-1 (or the pseudogene TRBV3-2), the J call TRBJ1-6; D possibly corresponds to TRBD1 (5 bases). CDR3 length equals 13 residues. V was pared by 0 bases and J by 14 bases, with 11 bases between. Per the germline V gene, CDR1 is LGHDT and CDR2 is YNNKEL (reference sequence). DNA for the CDR3: TGTGCCAGCAGCCAAGATCGGGGGACTGCCCTCCACTTT. As protein: CASSQDRGTALHF.

The rearrangement joins TRBV7-3 to TRBJ2-3; 7 bases match TRBD1. The CDR3 spans 18 residues. The V gene end was trimmed by 4 bases and the J gene end by 0 bases; junction bases not matched to a gene: 13. Per germline, CDR1 SGHTA and CDR2 FQGTGA. CDR3 in DNA: TGTGCCAGCAGCTCCCGCACAAACAGGGGCCCTAGCACAGATACGCAGTATTTT. This sequence encodes CASSSRTNRGPSTDTQYF. The entire variable domain, with the rest obtained from reference TRBV7-3 and TRBJ2-3, is as follows: GAGVSQTPSNKVTEKGKYVELRCDPISGHTALYWYRQSLGQGPEFLIYFQGTGAADDSGLPNDRFFAVRPEGSVSTLKIQRTERGDSAVYLCASSSRTNRGPSTDTQYFGPGTRLTVL.

The J gene is TRBJ2-7, the V gene TRBV7-9, with 8 bases aligning to TRBD2. The germline gives CDR1 SEHNR, CDR2 FQNEAQ (reference sequence). CDR3 length equals 17 residues. Trimming removed 5 bases from V and 0 bases from J; junction bases left unmatched: 12. CDR3 DNA sequence: TGTGCCAGCAGCCCGTTGTTGCTAGCGGGCAGCTCCTACGAGCAGTACTTC. Translation: CASSPLLLAGSSYEQYF.